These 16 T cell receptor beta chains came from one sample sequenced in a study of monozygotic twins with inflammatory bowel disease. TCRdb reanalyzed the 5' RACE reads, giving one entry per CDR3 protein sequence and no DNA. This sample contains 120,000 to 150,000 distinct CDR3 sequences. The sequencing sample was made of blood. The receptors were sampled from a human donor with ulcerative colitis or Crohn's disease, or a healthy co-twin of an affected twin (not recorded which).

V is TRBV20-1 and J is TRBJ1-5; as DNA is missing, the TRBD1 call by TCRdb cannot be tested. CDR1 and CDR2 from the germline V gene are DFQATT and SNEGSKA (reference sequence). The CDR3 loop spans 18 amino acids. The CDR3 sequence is CSARDDWAGMIGNQPQHF.

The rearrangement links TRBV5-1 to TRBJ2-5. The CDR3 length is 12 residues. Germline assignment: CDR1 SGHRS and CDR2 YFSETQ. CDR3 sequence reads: CASSLGGLAQYF.

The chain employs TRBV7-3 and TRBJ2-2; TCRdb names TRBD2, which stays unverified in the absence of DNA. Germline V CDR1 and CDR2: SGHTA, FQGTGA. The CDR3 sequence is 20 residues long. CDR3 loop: CASSLKSGWTSGKNTGELFF.

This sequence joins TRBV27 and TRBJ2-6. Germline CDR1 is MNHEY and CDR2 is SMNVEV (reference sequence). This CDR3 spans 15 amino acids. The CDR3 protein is CASSRITSGANVLTF.

CDR3 sequence reads: CASSLVRGTQPQHF. The V and J genes are TRBV7-2 and TRBJ1-5; the D gene TCRdb calls, TRBD1, cannot be checked with no DNA. CDR3 length equals 14 residues. Germline CDR1 and CDR2: SGHTA and FQGNSA. Looking up the rest from reference TRBV7-2 and TRBJ1-5 gives the full variable domain: GAGVSQSPSNKVTEKGKDVELRCDPISGHTALYWYRQSLGQGLEFLIYFQGNSAPDKSGLPSDRFSAERTGGSVSTLTIQRTQQEDSAVYLCASSLVRGTQPQHFGDGTRLSIL.

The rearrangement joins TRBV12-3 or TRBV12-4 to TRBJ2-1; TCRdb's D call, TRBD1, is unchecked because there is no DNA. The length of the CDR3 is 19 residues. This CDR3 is CASSLRDRGGGREYNEQFF.

The CDR3 spells CASSVSADSNQPQHF. This sequence joins TRBV6-1 and TRBJ1-5. Per germline, CDR1 MNHNS and CDR2 SASEGT. The CDR3 is made up of 15 amino acids.

The CDR3 sequence: CASSGYFLGRRQETQYF. The V call is TRBV6-1, the J call TRBJ2-5; checking the TCRdb D call of TRBD1 is not possible without DNA. CDR1 MNHNS and CDR2 SASEGT come from the germline V gene. The CDR3 extends over 17 amino acids.

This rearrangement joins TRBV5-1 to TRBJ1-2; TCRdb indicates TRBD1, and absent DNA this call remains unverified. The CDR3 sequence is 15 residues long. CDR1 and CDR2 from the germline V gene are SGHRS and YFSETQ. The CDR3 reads CASSLSTGDNYGYTF.

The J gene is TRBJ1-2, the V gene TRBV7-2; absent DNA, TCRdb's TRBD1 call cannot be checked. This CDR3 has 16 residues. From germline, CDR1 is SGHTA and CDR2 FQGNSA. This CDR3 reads CASSSVRTGGGYGYTF.

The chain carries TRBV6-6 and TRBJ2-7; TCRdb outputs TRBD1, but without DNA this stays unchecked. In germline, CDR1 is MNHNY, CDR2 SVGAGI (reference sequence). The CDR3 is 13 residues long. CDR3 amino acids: CASGGTETYEQYF.

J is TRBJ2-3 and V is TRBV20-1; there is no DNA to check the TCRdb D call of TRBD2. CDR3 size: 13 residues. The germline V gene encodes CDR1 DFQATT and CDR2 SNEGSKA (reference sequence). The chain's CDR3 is CSAFFGLSDTQYF.

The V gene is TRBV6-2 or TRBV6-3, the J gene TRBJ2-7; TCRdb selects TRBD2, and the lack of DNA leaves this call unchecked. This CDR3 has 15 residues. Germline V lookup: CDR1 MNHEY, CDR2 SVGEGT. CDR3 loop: CASSYLAGVKYEQYF.

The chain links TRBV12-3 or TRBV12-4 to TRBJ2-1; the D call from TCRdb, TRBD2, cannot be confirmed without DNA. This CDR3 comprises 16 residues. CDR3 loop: CASRLSLAGGRNEQFF.

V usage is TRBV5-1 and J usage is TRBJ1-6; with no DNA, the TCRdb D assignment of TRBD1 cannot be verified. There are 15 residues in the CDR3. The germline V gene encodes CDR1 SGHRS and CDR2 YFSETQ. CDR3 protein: CASSLGQGGGSPLHF.

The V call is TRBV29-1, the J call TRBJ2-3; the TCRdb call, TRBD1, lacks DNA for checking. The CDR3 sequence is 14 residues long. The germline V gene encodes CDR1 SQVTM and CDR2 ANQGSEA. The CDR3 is CSLRGGGDTDTQYF.